This is a list of T cell receptor beta chains from one sample in a study of T cells in Graves' hyperthyroidism and ophthalmopathy. TCRdb used MiXCR to reprocess the multiplex PCR reads, holding one entry per CDR3 protein. Of fewer than 500,000 distinct CDR3 sequences listed, more than 12% are singletons. Sequencing was carried out using blood. These receptors were taken from a woman younger than 45 with Graves' ophthalmopathy. Both conserved end residues are part of each CDR3. The order of the fields is D gene, CDR3 length, V gene, J gene, clone size, CDR3 protein, CDR3 DNA. A D gene is named only where the DNA matches it firmly. Size is omitted from some rows. Given values are once, few, many or a class for expanded clones.

D gene: .; CDR3 length: 11; V gene: TRBV29-1; J gene: TRBJ2-3; clone size: many; CDR3 protein: CSISFWDTQYF; CDR3 DNA: TGCAGCATCTCCTTTTGGGATACGCAGTATTTT
D gene: TRBD2; CDR3 length: 13; V gene: TRBV12-3/TRBV12-4; J gene: TRBJ2-5; clone size: .; CDR3 protein: CASRGGGALTQYF; CDR3 DNA: TGTGCCAGCAGGGGCGGGGGGGCATTGACCCAGTACTTC
D gene: .; CDR3 length: 18; V gene: TRBV7-9; J gene: TRBJ1-2; clone size: few; CDR3 protein: CASSHATKFSENDYGYTF; CDR3 DNA: TGTGCCAGCAGCCATGCTACGAAATTTTCGGAAAACGACTATGGCTACACCTTC
D gene: .; CDR3 length: 17; V gene: TRBV6-1; J gene: TRBJ2-5; clone size: few; CDR3 protein: CASKGGGDRRWRETQYF; CDR3 DNA: TGTGCCAGTAAGGGAGGAGGCGACAGGCGGTGGAGGGAGACCCAGTACTTC
D gene: .; CDR3 length: 15; V gene: TRBV19; J gene: TRBJ2-7; clone size: .; CDR3 protein: CASSIDTVDRSQQYF; CDR3 DNA: TGTGCCAGTAGTATAGATACGGTAGACAGGTCGCAGCAGTACTTC
D gene: .; CDR3 length: 14; V gene: TRBV2; J gene: TRBJ1-5; clone size: many; CDR3 protein: CASRSDNSNQPQHF; CDR3 DNA: TGTGCCAGCAGGTCAGACAATAGCAATCAGCCCCAGCATTTT
D gene: .; CDR3 length: 14; V gene: TRBV7-9; J gene: TRBJ1-4; clone size: many; CDR3 protein: CASSLGAGNEKLFF; CDR3 DNA: TGTGCCAGCAGCTTAGGCGCAGGGAATGAAAAACTGTTTTTT
D gene: .; CDR3 length: 15; V gene: TRBV5-8; J gene: TRBJ2-7; clone size: many; CDR3 protein: CASSLGRTVGDEQYF; CDR3 DNA: TGTGCCAGCAGCTTAGGGAGAACTGTCGGGGACGAGCAGTACTTC
D gene: .; CDR3 length: 14; V gene: TRBV6-5; J gene: TRBJ2-1; clone size: few; CDR3 protein: CASSYSGFQNEQFF; CDR3 DNA: TGTGCCAGCAGTTACTCAGGGTTTCAGAATGAGCAGTTCTTC
D gene: TRBD2; CDR3 length: 14; V gene: TRBV6-2/TRBV6-3; J gene: TRBJ2-1; clone size: many; CDR3 protein: CASGPSGLYNEQFF; CDR3 DNA: TGTGCCAGCGGTCCTAGCGGGTTATACAATGAGCAGTTCTTC
D gene: .; CDR3 length: 13; V gene: TRBV10-1; J gene: TRBJ1-5; clone size: .; CDR3 protein: CASSEGTAAPQHF; CDR3 DNA: TGCGCCAGCAGTGAGGGCACCGCAGCGCCCCAGCATTTT
D gene: .; CDR3 length: 14; V gene: TRBV28; J gene: TRBJ1-5; clone size: many; CDR3 protein: CASSLADTHQPQHF; CDR3 DNA: TGTGCCAGCAGTTTAGCGGACACCCATCAGCCCCAGCATTTT
D gene: .; CDR3 length: 18; V gene: TRBV13; J gene: TRBJ1-2; clone size: few; CDR3 protein: CASSPQLGSAGALGGYTF; CDR3 DNA: TGTGCCAGCAGCCCACAACTAGGTTCGGCAGGGGCATTAGGCGGCTACACCTTC
D gene: .; CDR3 length: 12; V gene: TRBV18; J gene: TRBJ2-7; clone size: many; CDR3 protein: CASSPTGYEQYF; CDR3 DNA: TGTGCCAGCTCACCGACAGGCTACGAGCAGTACTTC
D gene: TRBD1; CDR3 length: 14; V gene: TRBV28; J gene: TRBJ1-4; clone size: many; CDR3 protein: CASSSGGLNEKLFF; CDR3 DNA: TGTGCCAGCAGTTCAGGGGGACTTAATGAAAAACTGTTTTTT
D gene: .; CDR3 length: 11; V gene: TRBV20-1; J gene: TRBJ2-5; clone size: many; CDR3 protein: CSALVKETQYF; CDR3 DNA: TGCAGTGCACTAGTCAAAGAGACCCAGTACTTC
D gene: .; CDR3 length: 14; V gene: TRBV4-1; J gene: TRBJ1-2; clone size: .; CDR3 protein: CASSTFQEVYGYTF; CDR3 DNA: TGCGCCAGCAGCACCTTCCAGGAAGTCTATGGCTACACCTTC
D gene: .; CDR3 length: 13; V gene: TRBV20-1; J gene: TRBJ2-2; clone size: few; CDR3 protein: CSARDASTGELFF; CDR3 DNA: TGCAGTGCTAGAGATGCCTCTACCGGGGAGCTGTTTTTT
D gene: TRBD2; CDR3 length: 15; V gene: TRBV20-1; J gene: TRBJ2-1; clone size: many; CDR3 protein: CSARVLAGEDNEQFF; CDR3 DNA: TGCAGTGCTAGAGTACTAGCGGGGGAAGACAATGAGCAGTTCTTC
D gene: .; CDR3 length: 14; V gene: TRBV7-3; J gene: TRBJ2-3; clone size: .; CDR3 protein: CASSTGCCSDTQYF; CDR3 DNA: TGTGCCAGCTCCACAGGGTGTTGCTCAGATACGCAGTATTTT
D gene: .; CDR3 length: 14; V gene: TRBV7-8; J gene: TRBJ1-1; clone size: many; CDR3 protein: CASSPGLGNTEAFF; CDR3 DNA: TGTGCCAGCAGCCCCGGACTGGGGAACACTGAAGCTTTCTTT
D gene: .; CDR3 length: 13; V gene: TRBV6-1; J gene: TRBJ1-4; clone size: many; CDR3 protein: CATQGSIGEKLFF; CDR3 DNA: TGTGCCACCCAGGGAAGCATTGGTGAAAAACTGTTTTTT
D gene: .; CDR3 length: 13; V gene: TRBV20-1; J gene: TRBJ2-1; clone size: .; CDR3 protein: CSARDPGPEGQFF; CDR3 DNA: TGCAGTGCTAGAGATCCTGGGCCAGAGGGGCAGTTCTTC
D gene: .; CDR3 length: 16; V gene: TRBV7-2; J gene: TRBJ2-1; clone size: many; CDR3 protein: CASSKRVRGPYNEQFF; CDR3 DNA: TGTGCCAGCAGCAAACGGGTGAGGGGACCCTACAATGAGCAGTTCTTC
D gene: TRBD2; CDR3 length: 18; V gene: TRBV15; J gene: TRBJ2-1; clone size: few; CDR3 protein: CATSERSLAGTLYNEQFF; CDR3 DNA: TGTGCCACCAGCGAACGTTCCCTAGCGGGGACGCTCTACAATGAGCAGTTCTTC
D gene: .; CDR3 length: 13; V gene: TRBV12-3/TRBV12-4; J gene: TRBJ2-7; clone size: many; CDR3 protein: CASSLERGNEQYF; CDR3 DNA: TGTGCCAGCAGTTTAGAAAGGGGGAACGAGCAGTACTTC
D gene: .; CDR3 length: 12; V gene: TRBV11-2; J gene: TRBJ2-1; clone size: many; CDR3 protein: CASSLHANEQFF; CDR3 DNA: TGTGCCAGCAGCTTACACGCCAATGAGCAGTTCTTC
D gene: TRBD1; CDR3 length: 14; V gene: TRBV2; J gene: TRBJ2-3; clone size: .; CDR3 protein: CVSSPNRGVDTQYF; CDR3 DNA: TGTGTCAGCAGTCCCAACAGGGGGGTAGATACGCAGTATTTT
D gene: .; CDR3 length: 15; V gene: TRBV11-1; J gene: TRBJ2-2; clone size: many; CDR3 protein: CASSPRDVYTGELFF; CDR3 DNA: TGTGCCAGCAGCCCCAGGGATGTATACACCGGGGAGCTGTTTTTT
D gene: .; CDR3 length: 17; V gene: TRBV6-5; J gene: TRBJ1-5; clone size: many; CDR3 protein: CASSYVRTASWDQPQHF; CDR3 DNA: TGTGCCAGCAGTTACGTCAGGACAGCAAGTTGGGATCAGCCCCAGCATTTT
D gene: TRBD1; CDR3 length: 14; V gene: TRBV2; J gene: TRBJ1-1; clone size: many; CDR3 protein: CASSDRGQGAAAFF; CDR3 DNA: TGTGCCAGCAGTGATAGGGGACAGGGGGCTGCAGCTTTCTTT
D gene: .; CDR3 length: 15; V gene: TRBV28; J gene: TRBJ2-5; clone size: .; CDR3 protein: CASSLRGGPGETQYF; CDR3 DNA: TGTGCCAGCAGTTTGCGTGGGGGGCCGGGAGAGACCCAGTACTTC